Described below is a single T cell receptor (beta chain) sequence and its context. Its antigen is as yet unknown. The data belong to a study of cytomegalovirus exposure and HLA in healthy donors. Background on the study: Around 80 million unique TCRs from HLA-typed donors were held in an early data release.

The PCR employed 60 Vbeta primers together with 13 Jbeta primers. Produced via immunoSEQ multiplex PCR; TCRdb's table is partial and in-frame only. The sample shows some 62,000 clones, and around 5% sits with its ten largest clones. Findings and caveats of the study: The number of N-insertions in an Asian-associated ancestry cluster was reportedly below the 666-donor mean in a later analysis. One cluster of highly shared sequence variants probably arose as a sequencing artifact. Most TCR beta V segments were productive about 90% or about 30% of the time in an earlier analysis.

V dropped 5 bases and J dropped 6; count of bases not matched to a gene: 15. There are 16 residues in the CDR3. CDR1 and CDR2 (germline): SGHVS, FQNEAQ. This chain joins TRBV7-8 and TRBJ2-7, with 8 bases fitting TRBD1. The sequenced sample consisted of PBMCs. The receptor was isolated from a man aged 30 to 45 in good health and CMV-seropositive. DNA of the CDR3: TGTGCCAGCAGCCTCCGGGACAGGTACTCTGCTGGCGAGCAGTACTTC. It codes for CASSLRDRYSAGEQYF.